This TCR beta chain was sequenced for a study of shared clonotypes between healthy human individuals. Repertoires were generated with immunoSEQ multiplex PCR, while TCRdb's copy carries only in-frame clones and drops some. The sample has approximately 740,000 clones, 74% seen once. There were no recent acute infections or vaccinations among the donors, who were healthy HIV-negative adults. Study results and limitations: Generation probabilities of non-shared clonotypes were lower (relative to those shared by all four donors). Genetic and exposure-history diversity was limited by the few donors. Sorted-subset samples were not fully sequenced, rarefaction indicated.

The germline V gene encodes CDR1 SGHTS and CDR2 YDEGEE. Trimming shortened V by 4 bases and J by 2 bases, and 10 bases separated the two germline ends. CDR3 length equals 13 residues. Points on this clone: The antigen remains undetermined.

J is TRBJ2-7 and V is TRBV5-8; tentatively, D is TRBD2 (6 bases). The specimen was memory CD4+ T cells sorted from blood. Regarding subset: CD45RA-negative fraction. The sequence derives from a woman between 25 and 40 years old in good health. CDR3 sequence: CASSRGEAYEQYF. Here the CDR3 DNA reads TGTGCCAGCAGCAGAGGGGAGGCCTACGAGCAGTACTTC.